The 15 T cell receptor beta chains below come from one sample, sequenced in a study of OX40 agonist ivuxolimab in advanced cancers. Generated by immunoSEQ multiplex PCR, the TCRdb table keeps only in-frame clones and is missing some. The repertoire includes tens of thousands of clones, roughly 87% of them detected once, and more than 15% sits in the top ten. The source was CD4+ or CD8+ T cells sorted from blood, collected in a trial of the OX40 agonist ivuxolimab. These receptor sequences come from an adult with an advanced solid tumor such as melanoma, head and neck, liver or kidney cancer.

A few counts support this clone. V and J are TRBV5-1 and TRBJ2-2; 9 nucleotides align to TRBD1. This CDR3 has 16 amino acids. Trimming took 4 bases from V and 5 from J; bases not matched to a gene: 9. The germline V gene has CDR1 SGHRS and CDR2 YFSETQ. The CDR3 region has the DNA TGCGCCAGCAGCCCGGGACAGGGAGGGATTACCGGGGAGCTGTTTTTT. Its protein is CASSPGQGGITGELFF.

V is TRBV6-4 and J is TRBJ2-2; a weak D match, TRBD2 (5 bases). CDR3 length equals 14 residues. The V and J ends lost 3 bases and 8 bases respectively, with 13 bases between them. CDR1 and CDR2 (germline): MRHNA, SNTAGT. As DNA, the CDR3 is TGTGCCAGCAGTGATAAACCGGACTTAGGGGAGCTGTTTTTT. Its protein is CASSDKPDLGELFF.

The rearrangement links TRBV2 to TRBJ2-1; tentatively, D is TRBD2 (6 bases). Trimming stripped 6 bases from V and 10 bases from J, with 16 bases between. This CDR3 is built from 13 residues. The germline CDR1 and CDR2 sequences are SNHLY and FYNNEI. The CDR3 reads CASRKGLASEQFF. DNA of the CDR3: TGTGCCAGCAGAAAAGGGCTAGCGAGCGAGCAGTTCTTC.

This chain joins TRBV2 and TRBJ2-5; no clear D gene. The DNA end is a closer match to TRBJ2-7, so the J assignment may be wrong. Looked up from germline, CDR1 is SNHLY and CDR2 is FYNNEI. There are 13 residues in the CDR3. In DNA form, the CDR3 reads TGTGCCAGCAGTTTTTCTCAGTCCTACGAGCAGTACTTC. Translating it yields CASSFSQSYEQYF.

This chain uses TRBV21-1 with TRBJ2-7. TRBV21-1 is annotated as a pseudogene. The CDR3 is 14 amino acids. The CDR3 DNA is TGTGCCAGCAGCAAAGTTGCAGATGTAGACGAGCAGTACTTC. The encoded protein is CASSKVADVDEQYF.

The V call is TRBV7-3, the J call TRBJ2-2; D not certain. The CDR3 sequence is 14 residues long. Germline V lookup: CDR1 SGHTA, CDR2 FQGTGA. Trimming shortened V by 0 bases and J by 5 bases, and 7 bases separated the two germline ends. Written as DNA, the CDR3 is TGTGCCAGCAGCTTAACGTCGGGTACCGGGGAGCTGTTTTTT. Translation gives CASSLTSGTGELFF.

As to this clone: The junction shows a germline mismatch at one end, possibly a read error. The chain carries TRBV5-1 and TRBJ2-3, with no clear D. CDR1 is SGHRS and CDR2 is YFSETQ in the germline V gene. The CDR3 spans 12 residues. The CDR3 region has the DNA TGCGTCAGCAGCTTGCATTTAGATACGCAGTATTTT. Its translation is CVSSLHLDTQYF. The full variable domain, in which reference TRBV5-1 and TRBJ2-3 provide the parts outside the CDR3, is KAGVTQTPRYLIKTRGQQVTLSCSPISGHRSVSWYQQTPGQGLQFLFEYFSETQRNKGNFPGRFSGRQFSNSRSEMNVSTLELGDSALYLCVSSLHLDTQYFGPGTRLTVL.

The gene calls are TRBV6-6 and TRBJ2-7, with D possibly called TRBD1 or TRBD2 (5 bases each). Germline CDR1 and CDR2: MNHNY and SVGAGI (reference sequence). The V end lost 8 bases, the J end lost 2 bases, and 13 bases lay between the germline ends. This CDR3 is 13 amino acids long. CDR3 sequence reads: CASSRGNTYEQYF. Here the CDR3 DNA reads TGTGCCAGCTCCCGGGGCAACACCTACGAGCAGTACTTC.

This clone was observed a few times. This CDR3 is also generated by other DNA sequences in the sample. The chain has TRBV18 and TRBJ1-4, with D possibly being TRBD1 (5 bases). Deletions cut 0 bases from V and 15 bases from J, with 11 bases between. Germline assignment: CDR1 KGHSH and CDR2 LQKENI. The CDR3 runs to 12 residues. CDR3 in amino acids: CASSPPSRELFF. The CDR3 region has the DNA TGTGCCAGCTCACCACCGTCCAGGGAATTGTTTTTT.

The chain has TRBV30 and TRBJ1-5; D gene ambiguous. In germline, CDR1 is GTSNPN, CDR2 SVGIG (reference sequence). The CDR3 contains 14 residues. Trimming left V 0 bases short and J 0 bases short, with 6 bases between. The CDR3 nucleotides are TGTGCCTGGAGTGTGGGGTTTAGCAATCAGCCCCAGCATTTT. This translates into CAWSVGFSNQPQHF.

The gene calls are TRBV6-5 and TRBJ2-1; the D is unclear. Germline CDR1 is MNHEY and CDR2 is SVGAGI. This CDR3 has 13 amino acids. V lost 6 bases to trimming and J lost 4 bases, with 10 bases between them. The CDR3, as DNA: TGTGCCAGCAGCCCCGACACATACAATGAGCAGTTCTTC. Translation: CASSPDTYNEQFF.

Turning to this clone: This same CDR3 is encoded by further DNA sequences in the sample. The V and J genes are TRBV19 and TRBJ2-7, with D possibly TRBD2 on 6 matching bases. The CDR3 is 13 residues long. The V end lost 4 bases, the J end lost 3 bases, and 10 bases lay between the germline ends. CDR1 and CDR2 from the germline V gene are LNHDA and SQIVND (reference sequence). The CDR3 DNA is TGTGCCAGTAGTACTACCGGGGGCTACGAGCAGTACTTC. It encodes CASSTTGGYEQYF.

This chain links TRBV6-6 with TRBJ1-4; 12 bases are shared with TRBD1. The V and J ends lost 5 bases and 7 bases, in that order; junction bases with no gene match: 2. The CDR3 totals 14 residues. From germline, CDR1 is MNHNY and CDR2 SVGAGI (reference sequence). The CDR3 sequence is CASSRDRGPEKLFF. In nucleotides, the CDR3 is TGTGCCAGCAGTCGGGACAGGGGGCCTGAAAAACTGTTTTTT.

The chain joins TRBV28 to TRBJ1-2; no firm D call. V gave up 5 bases and J gave up 3 bases, with 16 bases separating them. CDR1 MDHEN and CDR2 SYDVKM come from the germline V gene. This CDR3 comprises 15 residues. CDR3 sequence reads: CASSPRTLLDYGYTF. The CDR3, as DNA: TGTGCCAGCAGTCCTCGGACCTTACTCGACTATGGCTACACCTTC.

V is TRBV28 and J is TRBJ2-1; a weak D match, TRBD2 (5 bases). This CDR3 contains 14 residues. Per the germline V gene, CDR1 is MDHEN and CDR2 is SYDVKM. V dropped 5 bases and J dropped 7 bases, with 15 bases sitting between them. The CDR3 is CASSRAWGENEQFF. DNA of the CDR3: TGTGCCAGCAGTCGCGCGTGGGGAGAGAATGAGCAGTTCTTC. Full variable domain (outside the CDR3, taken from reference TRBV28 and TRBJ2-1): DVKVTQSSRYLVKRTGEKVFLECVQDMDHENMFWYRQDPGLGLRLIYFSYDVKMKEKGDIPEGYSVSREKKERFSLILESASTNQTSMYLCASSRAWGENEQFFGPGTRLTVL.